Reported below is one T cell receptor (beta chain). The clone's antigen remains unknown. Base qualities were left out, and no much larger clone turns up one base away. This sample is part of a study of T-cell memory formation after mild COVID-19 (dated by TCRdb to the early 2020s). A note on the overall study: TCR sequence clusters from the two donors were found to be largely donor specific. In a couple of donors, T-cell clones that expanded and contracted after mild COVID-19 were followed by sequencing TCRalpha and TCRbeta repertoires longitudinally. The cohort comprised two young, previously healthy adult volunteers, one female and one male. General conclusions and limits of the study: The second-wave clones that peaked on day 37 were not confirmed to be SARS-CoV-2 specific. Only a couple of mild cases were covered by the study, and larger cohorts that include severe cases with pre-infection samples were considered necessary. Contracting CD4+ clones appeared mostly in the CM and EM memory subsets, whereas CD8+ clones were enriched in EMRA. Clones that contracted from day 15 to 85 showed balanced CD4/CD8 phenotypes, whereas a second wave of clones that expanded from day 15 to 37 leaned towards CD4+. Some responding clones were detected in pre-infection memory, which suggested that pre-existing cross-reactive memory T cells had joined the SARS-CoV-2 response.

PBMCs were isolated by Ficoll-Paque density gradient centrifugation. The sequencer listed for this sample is Illumina NovaSeq 6000. cDNA libraries for TCRalpha and TCRbeta were prepared by 5'RACE using constant-segment primers, with sample barcodes and unique molecular identifiers added. Trizol reagent was used to extract RNA from every sample. The libraries were amplified in two PCR steps, and the second step added a second sample barcode and Illumina TruSeq adapters. Libraries were sequenced on an Illumina NovaSeq with 2 x 150 bp paired-end reads. In the paper's pipeline: With migec v1.2.7, reads were demultiplexed and then collapsed into UMI-guided consensus sequences. With mixcr v2.1.11, UMI consensuses were aligned to TRA and TRB V and J templates and assembled into clonotypes. Expanded or contracted clonotypes were those called significant by both edgeR and NoisET, with noise models trained on biological replicates. edgeR calls used a false discovery rate-adjusted p below 0.01 and a log2 fold-change threshold of 1. As an exploratory analysis of dynamics, PCA with hierarchical clustering was applied to max-normalized trajectories of the 1000 most abundant clonotypes. Each responding clone was given a CD4 or CD8 phenotype based on the CD4+ and CD8+ repertoires, which had been sequenced separately. The raw public data were reprocessed by TCRdb itself: fastp quality trimming at Q25, MiXCR clonotype calling, in-frame beta chains only. One record per CDR3 amino acid sequence lists the most common genes and DNA. TCRdb's processing, not the study's, gives the V and J calls here. This sample comprises 540,000 or so distinct CDR3 sequences, roughly 20% of them detected only once. The biggest ten clones account for approximately 12% of the sample.

V is pared back by 5 bases and J by 5 bases, with 11 bases lying between the germline termini. The CDR3 spans 13 residues, from the cysteine through the phenylalanine. Just CDR3 DNA is preserved here, 39 bases in frame from base 1. Based on the germline V gene, the CDR1 and CDR2 sequences are SGHRS and YFSETQ. The chain joins TRBV5-1 to TRBJ2-1, with no confident D gene call. The sequence derives from an adult woman who had mild COVID-19 (a few samples of this study predate the infection). The sample titles of this study are shuffled in the database, so cell type and time point are left out; the donor was told from shared clones. Specimen: PBMCs or a T cell subset sorted from them (not recorded which). Here is the DNA: TGCGCCAGCAGGTCCAGAGGAGACAATGAGCAGTTCTTC. It codes for CASRSRGDNEQFF. Extended through the reference TRBV5-1 and TRBJ2-1 proteins, this CDR3 yields the full variable domain: KAGVTQTPRYLIKTRGQQVTLSCSPISGHRSVSWYQQTPGQGLQFLFEYFSETQRNKGNFPGRFSGRQFSNSRSEMNVSTLELGDSALYLCASRSRGDNEQFFGPGTRLTVL.